Presented here are 30 T cell receptor beta chains from one specimen sequenced in a study of regulatory T cells in long-lasting Graves disease. Time point meaning: newly diagnosed GD, antithyroid drugs for less than 3 months. Extracted RNA from PBMCs served as the source of the TCR library. The authors built TCR beta libraries using iRepertoire HTBI primers and Arm-PCR of CDR3 regions. TCRdb processed the multiplex PCR reads anew with MiXCR; each CDR3 protein has one entry. The sample comprises around 500,000 distinct CDR3 sequences, roughly a sixth of which are singletons, and roughly 25% rests with the top ten. This sample was also put to use in a study of T cells in Graves' hyperthyroidism and ophthalmopathy.

The source was peripheral blood mononuclear cells (PBMCs), collected at new diagnosis, from a patient treated with antithyroid drugs. The source of these receptors is a woman in her forties or fifties with Graves disease.

This clonotype came up many times. V and J are TRBV9 and TRBJ1-2, with TRBD1 identical over 10 bases. With 0 bases clipped from V and 5 bases from J, the junction kept 7 bases outside the gene matches. Germline V gives CDR1 SGDLS, CDR2 YYNGEE. CDR3 length: 16 amino acids. CDR3 DNA: TGTGCCAGCAGCGTAGCTGGACAGGGGGGAAAGTATGGCTACACCTTC. Translating gives CASSVAGQGGKYGYTF.

This clonotype was observed many times. The chain links TRBV20-1 to TRBJ2-1; D perhaps matches TRBD2 (5 bases). The CDR3 contains 14 residues. V was cut by 6 bases and J by 8 bases, with 20 bases left in between. Per germline, CDR1 DFQATT and CDR2 SNEGSKA (reference sequence). The CDR3 sequence: CSARRSGISDEQFF. In DNA form, the CDR3 reads TGCAGTGCCCGGAGGTCGGGGATATCGGATGAGCAGTTCTTC.

This clonotype has a count of ten or more. The rearrangement links TRBV6-5 to TRBJ2-2; D is undetermined. CDR1 is MNHEY and CDR2 is SVGAGI in the germline V gene. Trimming left V 2 bases short and J 7 bases short, with 5 bases between. This CDR3 spans 12 amino acids. CDR3 sequence: CASSYRDGELFF. CDR3 bases: TGTGCCAGCAGTTACCGCGACGGGGAGCTGTTTTTT.

CDR3 in amino acids: CASSEALWTSVEQYF. The CDR3 DNA reads as TGTGCCAGCAGTGAAGCGCTATGGACTAGCGTGGAGCAGTACTTC. The chain recombines TRBV6-1 with TRBJ2-7; TRBD2 aligns across 9 bases. CDR1 MNHNS and CDR2 SASEGT come from the germline V gene. V shed 0 bases and J 7 bases; nucleotides not matched to a gene: 7. The CDR3 is 15 residues long.

At least ten counts were recorded for this clonotype. The V and J genes are TRBV11-1 and TRBJ2-2, with a tentative D call TRBD1 (5 bases). Germline values: CDR1 SGHAT, CDR2 FQDESV (reference sequence). Trimming took 6 bases from V and 2 from J, leaving 13 bases between them. The length of the CDR3 is 15 residues. DNA for the CDR3: TGTGCCAGCAGGGTAGGGGCCAGCAACACCGGGGAGCTGTTTTTT. This gives the protein CASRVGASNTGELFF.

There are many counts of this clonotype. The chain joins TRBV6-1 to TRBJ1-5; D is possibly TRBD1 (5 bases). With 7 bases removed from V and 5 bases from J, the gap between germline ends came to 12 bases. This CDR3 has 13 residues. Germline loops: CDR1 MNHNS, CDR2 SASEGT. This CDR3 is CASKGEGDQPQHF. In DNA, the CDR3 is TGTGCCAGCAAGGGCGAAGGGGATCAGCCCCAGCATTTT.

Ten or more counts support this clonotype. The chain uses TRBV11-2 and TRBJ2-7; 9 bases align to TRBD1. Germline values: CDR1 SGHAT, CDR2 FQNNGV. The J segment lost 3 bases and the V segment lost 5 bases, leaving 8 bases of the junction unmatched. This CDR3 region has 15 residues. CDR3 sequence reads: CASSPTGGLHYEQYF. The CDR3 DNA reads as TGTGCCAGCAGCCCGACAGGGGGGCTCCACTACGAGCAGTACTTC.

This clonotype was detected many times. This rearrangement joins TRBV11-2 to TRBJ1-1; D is unresolved. The CDR3 is 14 residues long. The germline CDR1 and CDR2 sequences are SGHAT and FQNNGV. With 5 bases removed from V and 4 bases from J, the gap between germline ends came to 14 bases. CDR3 sequence: CASSKPSTATEAFF. In DNA form, the CDR3 reads TGTGCCAGCAGCAAACCATCGACGGCCACTGAAGCTTTCTTT.

This clonotype was observed many times. The chain combines TRBV9 with TRBJ2-1, with a tentative D call TRBD2 (5 bases). There are 15 residues in the CDR3. The germline V gene encodes CDR1 SGDLS and CDR2 YYNGEE. Trimming removed 6 bases at V and 7 bases at J, with 20 bases between. Here the CDR3 DNA reads TGTGCCAGCAACTCCGTCGGGGTAGCGCAGAATGAGCAGTTCTTC. Translated, it gives CASNSVGVAQNEQFF.

At least ten counts were recorded for this clonotype. This chain joins TRBV29-1 and TRBJ1-1, with D possibly TRBD1 on 5 matching bases. The CDR3 is 14 residues long. Germline CDR1 and CDR2: SQVTM and ANQGSEA. Trimming took 0 bases from V and 0 from J, leaving 8 bases between them. The CDR3 coding sequence is TGCAGCGTTGAAGATGGGGCCTTGAACACTGAAGCTTTCTTT. It yields the protein CSVEDGALNTEAFF.

This clonotype has a count of ten or more. The chain uses TRBV2 and TRBJ1-4; D is unclear. The V gene lost 2 bases and the J gene lost 5 bases, with 15 bases spanning the gap. The germline V gene encodes CDR1 SNHLY and CDR2 FYNNEI. This CDR3 region has 16 residues. CDR3 residues: CASSELSWVTNEKLFF. The CDR3 DNA reads TGTGCCAGCAGTGAATTGTCGTGGGTTACGAATGAAAAACTGTTTTTT. Together with reference TRBV2 and TRBJ1-4, the CDR3 gives the full variable domain: EPEVTQTPSHQVTQMGQEVILRCVPISNHLYFYWYRQILGQKVEFLVSFYNNEISEKSEIFDDQFSVERPDGSNFTLKIRSTKLEDSAMYFCASSELSWVTNEKLFFGSGTQLSVL.

This clonotype was counted ten times or more. The chain is built from TRBV20-1 and TRBJ1-4, with D possibly TRBD1 on 5 matching bases. The CDR3 sequence is 12 residues long. The ends were cut back, 6 bases at V and 8 bases at J, with 13 bases in the middle. Germline CDR1 reads DFQATT; CDR2 reads SNEGSKA (reference sequence). CDR3 sequence (DNA): TGCAGTGCATGGGGCCCTAGGGAAAAACTGTTTTTT. Residues: CSAWGPREKLFF.

This chain links TRBV7-2 with TRBJ2-7; perhaps TRBD1 as D (5 bases). V was shortened by 4 bases and J by 4 bases, with 11 bases between the two germline ends. The germline gives CDR1 SGHTA, CDR2 FQGNSA. The CDR3 totals 13 residues. The chain's CDR3 is CASSSYRGYEQYF. The CDR3 DNA is TGTGCCAGCAGCTCGTATAGGGGTTACGAGCAGTACTTC.

The table lists this clonotype with many counts. V and J are TRBV5-8 and TRBJ2-3; 9 nucleotides match TRBD2. The J segment lost 6 bases and the V segment lost 0 bases, leaving 8 bases of the junction unmatched. The CDR3 extends over 16 amino acids. The germline V gene has CDR1 SGHTS and CDR2 YDEGEE. CDR3 sequence reads: CASSLALAGHRDTQYF. As DNA, the CDR3 is TGTGCCAGCAGCTTGGCCCTAGCGGGGCACAGGGATACGCAGTATTTT.

About this clonotype itself: This could be a read error, since a much larger clone is one nucleotide away. The CDR3 region is CASSARGFRSTEAFF. CDR3 DNA: TGTGCCAGCAGCGCAAGGGGTTTTAGGAGCACTGAAGCTTTCTTT. The chain carries TRBV7-8 and TRBJ1-1, with TRBD1 as a possible D gene (5 bases). There are 15 residues in the CDR3. Germline CDR1 is SGHVS and CDR2 is FQNEAQ. The V end was cut by 5 bases, the J end by 4 bases, with 17 bases between. Supplemented by reference TRBV7-8 and TRBJ1-1, the full variable domain reads GAGVSQSPRYKVAKRGQDVALRCDPISGHVSLFWYQQALGQGPEFLTYFQNEAQLDKSGLPSDRFFAERPEGSVSTLKIQRTQQEDSAVYLCASSARGFRSTEAFFGQGTRLTVV.

Many counts were recorded for this clonotype. The J gene is TRBJ1-2, the V gene TRBV12-3 or TRBV12-4; D not certain. There are 13 residues in the CDR3. Trimming took off 7 bases at V and 7 bases at J, with 16 bases between the two ends. The CDR3 region is CASKPPGLRGYTF. CDR3 coding DNA: TGTGCCAGCAAGCCTCCGGGTCTTCGTGGCTACACCTTC.

In this sample, this clonotype turned up many times. This chain joins TRBV10-2 and TRBJ2-2; D is possibly TRBD2 (5 bases). V gave up 11 bases and J gave up 6 bases, with 13 bases separating them. The CDR3 contains 12 residues. Germline CDR1 reads WSHSY; CDR2 reads SAAADI. The DNA for the CDR3 is TGCGCCGCCCGGGGTGAGGCCGGGGAGCTGTTTTTT. Translating it yields CAARGEAGELFF.

This clonotype was recorded at least ten times. This chain joins TRBV6-1 and TRBJ1-1, with D unresolved. The germline CDR1 and CDR2 sequences are MNHNS and SASEGT. V was pared by 6 bases and J by 0 bases, with 14 bases between. The CDR3 contains 15 residues. The CDR3 DNA reads TGTGCCAGCAGAAGGGCTACCCCTATGAACACTGAAGCTTTCTTT. Encoded protein: CASRRATPMNTEAFF.

The chain has TRBV5-1 and TRBJ2-7, with D uncertain. This CDR3 is built from 14 residues. Deletions cut 1 base from V and 3 bases from J, with 11 bases between. Germline lookup yields CDR1 SGHRS and CDR2 YFSETQ. CDR3 nucleotides: TGCGCCAGCAGCTTGACGGACCCCCGCTACGAGCAGTACTTC. Its translation: CASSLTDPRYEQYF.

Many counts were recorded for this clonotype. The chain recombines TRBV3-1 with TRBJ2-1; D is unresolved. The germline gives CDR1 LGHDT, CDR2 YNNKEL (reference sequence). The germline V and J ends were trimmed by 1 base and 10 bases, with 8 bases remaining between them. CDR3 size: 12 residues. CDR3 sequence: CASSQVSEEQFF. CDR3 nucleotide sequence: TGTGCCAGCAGCCAAGTAAGCGAGGAGCAGTTCTTC.

The CDR3 sequence is CASIRPGALYGYTF. For the CDR3, the DNA is TGTGCCAGCATCCGCCCCGGGGCCCTCTATGGCTACACCTTC. The chain is built from TRBV2 and TRBJ1-2, with a possible D match to TRBD1 (5 bases). The CDR3 is 14 amino acids. Trimming removed 7 bases at V and 4 bases at J, with 16 bases between. Germline V gene lookup returns CDR1 SNHLY and CDR2 FYNNEI.

The rearrangement uses TRBV4-1 and TRBJ2-7; 7 nucleotides line up with TRBD2. CDR3 length equals 17 residues. In germline, CDR1 is MGHRA, CDR2 YSYEKL. Trimming at V came to 0 bases and at J to 4 bases, leaving 12 bases not matched to a gene. CDR3 DNA: TGCGCCAGCAGCCAAGATCCTCGGAGCGGGGTGCGTTACGAGCAGTACTTC. The encoded protein is CASSQDPRSGVRYEQYF.

The chain has TRBV20-1 and TRBJ1-4; TRBD1 aligns across 8 bases. After removal of 6 bases from V and 5 bases from J, the junction contained 5 bases not matched to a gene. Germline CDR1 and CDR2: DFQATT and SNEGSKA (reference sequence). The CDR3 has 13 amino acids. CDR3 nucleotide sequence: TGCAGTGCACCGGACAGGGCGAATGAAAAACTGTTTTTT. Its translation is CSAPDRANEKLFF.

This clonotype occurred a few times. The V gene is TRBV15, the J gene TRBJ1-2; TRBD1 is a possible D gene (6 bases). This CDR3 region has 15 residues. Per germline, CDR1 LNHNV and CDR2 YYDKDF (reference sequence). The ends were cut back, 3 bases at V and 4 bases at J, with 15 bases in the middle. The CDR3 sequence: CATSSFKDSAYGYTF. CDR3 DNA: TGTGCCACCAGCAGTTTTAAGGACAGCGCCTATGGCTACACCTTC.

The chain is built from TRBV6-5 and TRBJ1-1; 9 bases are a match to TRBD1. Germline assignment: CDR1 MNHEY and CDR2 SVGAGI. The J segment lost 7 bases and the V segment lost 2 bases, leaving 2 bases of the junction unmatched. This CDR3 has 13 residues. CDR3 residues: CASSYETGGEAFF. The CDR3 bases are TGTGCCAGCAGTTACGAGACAGGGGGTGAAGCTTTCTTT.

This clonotype was detected ten times or more. V and J are TRBV20-1 and TRBJ1-2, with 9 bases identical to TRBD1. J gave up 2 bases and V 0 bases, and 7 bases lay outside the gene matches. Per the germline V gene, CDR1 is DFQATT and CDR2 is SNEGSKA (reference sequence). This CDR3 comprises 16 residues. CDR3 in amino acids: CSARERGTGGNYGYTF. The CDR3, as DNA: TGCAGTGCTAGAGAACGGGGTACAGGGGGCAACTATGGCTACACCTTC.

Many counts were recorded for this clonotype. This chain links TRBV2 with TRBJ1-1; 9 nucleotides agree with TRBD1. The CDR3 spans 16 residues. The germline gives CDR1 SNHLY, CDR2 FYNNEI. Unmatched junction bases numbered 12, after V lost 6 bases and J lost 4 bases. This chain's CDR3 is CASSPGTGSFGTEAFF. The DNA for the CDR3 is TGTGCCAGCAGCCCGGGGACAGGGTCCTTCGGCACTGAAGCTTTCTTT.

This clonotype has at least ten counts. The rearrangement links TRBV6-1 to TRBJ1-5; tentative D call: TRBD1 (5 bases). The CDR3 totals 14 residues. V was cut by 7 bases and J by 3 bases, with 13 bases left in between. The V gene's germline CDR1 is MNHNS and CDR2 SASEGT. The CDR3 protein is CASNPGHLNQPQHF. CDR3 nucleotide sequence: TGTGCCAGCAACCCTGGACACCTCAATCAGCCCCAGCATTTT.

This clonotype was detected many times. The chain has TRBV30 and TRBJ2-2; D gene uncertain. The V gene's germline CDR1 is GTSNPN and CDR2 SVGIG (reference sequence). V was pared by 4 bases and J by 0 bases, with 15 bases between. The CDR3 has 16 residues. The CDR3 reads CAWNRERTPNTGELFF. DNA for the CDR3: TGTGCCTGGAATAGGGAACGGACCCCGAACACCGGGGAGCTGTTTTTT.

This clonotype was counted at least ten times. The rearrangement joins TRBV5-6 to TRBJ2-3, with D tentatively TRBD2 (6 bases). V gave up 2 bases and J gave up 2 bases, with 18 bases separating them. CDR3 size: 17 residues. Germline-derived CDR1 and CDR2 are SGHDT and YYEEEE. The CDR3 DNA follows: TGTGCCAGCAGCTTTGGCCAAACCGGGAGCCCCACAGATACGCAGTATTTT. It is translated as CASSFGQTGSPTDTQYF.